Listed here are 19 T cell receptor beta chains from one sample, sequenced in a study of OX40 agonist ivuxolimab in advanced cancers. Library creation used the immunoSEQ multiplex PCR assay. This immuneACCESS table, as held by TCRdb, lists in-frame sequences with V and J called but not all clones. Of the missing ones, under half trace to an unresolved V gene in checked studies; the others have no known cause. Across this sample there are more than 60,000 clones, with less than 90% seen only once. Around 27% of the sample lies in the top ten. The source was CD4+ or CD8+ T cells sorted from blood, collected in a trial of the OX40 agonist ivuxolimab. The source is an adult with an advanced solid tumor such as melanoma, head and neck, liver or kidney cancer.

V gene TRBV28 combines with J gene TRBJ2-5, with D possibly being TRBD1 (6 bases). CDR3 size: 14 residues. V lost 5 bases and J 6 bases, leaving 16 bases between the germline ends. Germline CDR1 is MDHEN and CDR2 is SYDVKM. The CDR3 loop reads CASSSIQGAQTQYF. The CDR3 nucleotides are TGTGCCAGCAGTAGCATACAGGGTGCGCAGACCCAGTACTTC.

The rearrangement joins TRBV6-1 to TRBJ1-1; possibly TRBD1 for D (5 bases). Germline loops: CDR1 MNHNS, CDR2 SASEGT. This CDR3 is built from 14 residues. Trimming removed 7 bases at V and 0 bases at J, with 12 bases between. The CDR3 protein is CASTSGRMNTEAFF. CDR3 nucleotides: TGTGCCAGCACCTCGGGACGGATGAACACTGAAGCTTTCTTT.

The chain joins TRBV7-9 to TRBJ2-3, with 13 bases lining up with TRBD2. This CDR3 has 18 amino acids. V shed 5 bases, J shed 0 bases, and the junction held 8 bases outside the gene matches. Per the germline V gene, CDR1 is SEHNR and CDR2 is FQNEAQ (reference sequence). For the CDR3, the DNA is TGTGCCAGCAGCGGTAGACTAGCGGGGGGTTCTAGCACAGATACGCAGTATTTT. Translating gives CASSGRLAGGSSTDTQYF. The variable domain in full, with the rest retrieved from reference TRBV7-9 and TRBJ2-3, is DTGVSQNPRHKITKRGQNVTFRCDPISEHNRLYWYRQTLGQGPEFLTYFQNEAQLEKSRLLSDRFSAERPKGSFSTLEIQRTEQGDSAMYLCASSGRLAGGSSTDTQYFGPGTRLTVL.

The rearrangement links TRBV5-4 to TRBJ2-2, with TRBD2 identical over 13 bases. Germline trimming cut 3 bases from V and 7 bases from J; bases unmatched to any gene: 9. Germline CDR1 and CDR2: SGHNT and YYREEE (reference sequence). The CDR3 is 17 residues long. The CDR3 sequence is CASSSGLAGAGIGELFF. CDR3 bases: TGTGCCAGCAGCTCCGGACTAGCGGGAGCAGGGATCGGGGAGCTGTTTTTT.

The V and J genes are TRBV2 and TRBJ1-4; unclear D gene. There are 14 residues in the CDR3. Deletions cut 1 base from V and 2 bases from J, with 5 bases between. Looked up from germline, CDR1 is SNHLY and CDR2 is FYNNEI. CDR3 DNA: TGTGCCAGCAGTGAAGGGGCGACTAATGAAAAACTGTTTTTT. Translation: CASSEGATNEKLFF.

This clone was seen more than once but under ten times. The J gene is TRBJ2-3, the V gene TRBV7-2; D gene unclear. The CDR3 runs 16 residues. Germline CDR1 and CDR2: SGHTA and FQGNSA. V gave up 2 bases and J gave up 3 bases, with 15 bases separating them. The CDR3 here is CASSLNGPILTDTQYF. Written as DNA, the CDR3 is TGTGCCAGCAGCTTAAACGGACCTATCCTTACAGATACGCAGTATTTT.

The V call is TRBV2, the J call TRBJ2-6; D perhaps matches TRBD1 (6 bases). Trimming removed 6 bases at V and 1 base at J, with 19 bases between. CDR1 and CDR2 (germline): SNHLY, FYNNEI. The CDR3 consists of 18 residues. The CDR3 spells CASRPGQILRSGANVLTF. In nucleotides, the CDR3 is TGTGCCAGCAGGCCCGGACAGATATTGAGATCTGGGGCCAACGTCCTGACTTTC.

The CDR3 region has the DNA TGCGCCAGCAGCCAAGAGTACGGGCCTCTCTCTGGAAACACCATATATTTT. Protein product: CASSQEYGPLSGNTIYF. The V gene is TRBV4-1, the J gene TRBJ1-3; D gene unclear. V lost 0 bases to trimming and J lost 0 bases, with 12 bases between them. Germline CDR1 reads MGHRA; CDR2 reads YSYEKL. CDR3 length: 17 amino acids.

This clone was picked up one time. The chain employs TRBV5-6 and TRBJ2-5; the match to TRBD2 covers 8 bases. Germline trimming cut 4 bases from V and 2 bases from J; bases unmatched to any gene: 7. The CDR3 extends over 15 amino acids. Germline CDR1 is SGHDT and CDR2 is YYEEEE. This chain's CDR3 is CASSPNGGVQETQYF. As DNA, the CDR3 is TGTGCCAGCAGCCCAAACGGGGGGGTTCAAGAGACCCAGTACTTC.

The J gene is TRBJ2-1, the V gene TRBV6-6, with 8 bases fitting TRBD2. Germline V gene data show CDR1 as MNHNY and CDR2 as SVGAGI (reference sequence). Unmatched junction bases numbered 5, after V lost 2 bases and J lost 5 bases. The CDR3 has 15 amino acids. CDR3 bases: TGTGCCAGCAGTTACGGAGCGGGAGTTAACAATGAGCAGTTCTTC. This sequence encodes CASSYGAGVNNEQFF.

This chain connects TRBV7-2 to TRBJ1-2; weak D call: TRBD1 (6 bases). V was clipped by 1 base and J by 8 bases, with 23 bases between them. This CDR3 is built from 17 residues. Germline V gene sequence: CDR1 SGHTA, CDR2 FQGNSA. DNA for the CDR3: TGTGCCAGCAGCTTAGTAGGTAGTGCAGGGGATCCGAACGGCTACACCTTC. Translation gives CASSLVGSAGDPNGYTF. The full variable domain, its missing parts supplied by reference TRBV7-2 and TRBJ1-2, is GAGVSQSPSNKVTEKGKDVELRCDPISGHTALYWYRQSLGQGLEFLIYFQGNSAPDKSGLPSDRFSAERTGGSVSTLTIQRTQQEDSAVYLCASSLVGSAGDPNGYTFGSGTRLTVV.

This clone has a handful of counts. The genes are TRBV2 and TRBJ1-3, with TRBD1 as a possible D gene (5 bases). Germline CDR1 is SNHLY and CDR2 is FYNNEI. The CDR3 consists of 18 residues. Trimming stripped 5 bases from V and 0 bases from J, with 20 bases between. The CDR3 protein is CASSLQRVGVSSGNTIYF. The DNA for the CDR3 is TGTGCCAGCAGTTTGCAAAGAGTGGGGGTTAGCTCTGGAAACACCATATATTTT. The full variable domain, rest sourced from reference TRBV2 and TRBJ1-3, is EPEVTQTPSHQVTQMGQEVILRCVPISNHLYFYWYRQILGQKVEFLVSFYNNEISEKSEIFDDQFSVERPDGSNFTLKIRSTKLEDSAMYFCASSLQRVGVSSGNTIYFGEGSWLTVV.

As DNA, the CDR3 is TGTGCCAGCAGTTACTCTCGGTCCGATTACGAGCAGTACTTC. It encodes CASSYSRSDYEQYF. The J gene is TRBJ2-7, the V gene TRBV6-5; D not certain. This CDR3 comprises 14 residues. The V end was cut by 0 bases, the J end by 4 bases, with 10 bases between. Germline lookup yields CDR1 MNHEY and CDR2 SVGAGI.

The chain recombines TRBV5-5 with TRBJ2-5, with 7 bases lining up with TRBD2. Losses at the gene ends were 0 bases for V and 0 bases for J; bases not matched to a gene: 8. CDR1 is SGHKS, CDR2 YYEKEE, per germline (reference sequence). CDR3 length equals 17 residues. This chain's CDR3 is CASSLVRASGYQETQYF. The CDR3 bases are TGTGCCAGCAGCTTGGTTAGGGCTAGCGGTTACCAAGAGACCCAGTACTTC.

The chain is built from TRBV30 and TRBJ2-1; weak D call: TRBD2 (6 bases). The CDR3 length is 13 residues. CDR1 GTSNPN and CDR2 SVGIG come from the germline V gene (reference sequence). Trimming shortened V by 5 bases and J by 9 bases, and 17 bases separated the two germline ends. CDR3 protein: CAWLRRRASEQFF. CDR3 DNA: TGTGCCTGGCTCCGACGGAGGGCCAGTGAGCAGTTCTTC.

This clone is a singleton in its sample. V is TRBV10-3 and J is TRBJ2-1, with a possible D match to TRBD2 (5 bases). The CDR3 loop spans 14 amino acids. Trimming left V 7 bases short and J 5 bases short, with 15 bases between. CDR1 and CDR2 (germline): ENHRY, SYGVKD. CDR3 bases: TGTGCCATCACGGCAGACCCGGAGGACAATGAGCAGTTCTTC. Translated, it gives CAITADPEDNEQFF.

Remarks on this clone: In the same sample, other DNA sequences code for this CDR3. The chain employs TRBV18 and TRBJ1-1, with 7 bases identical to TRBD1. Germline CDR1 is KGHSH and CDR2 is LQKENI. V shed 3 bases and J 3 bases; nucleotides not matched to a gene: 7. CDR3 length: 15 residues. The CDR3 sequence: CASSPPTGRDTEAFF. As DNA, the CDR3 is TGTGCCAGCTCACCGCCGACAGGGAGAGACACTGAAGCTTTCTTT. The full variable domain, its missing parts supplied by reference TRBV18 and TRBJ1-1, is NAGVMQNPRHLVRRRGQEARLRCSPMKGHSHVYWYRQLPEEGLKFMVYLQKENIIDESGMPKERFSAEFPKEGPSILRIQQVVRGDSAAYFCASSPPTGRDTEAFFGQGTRLTVV.

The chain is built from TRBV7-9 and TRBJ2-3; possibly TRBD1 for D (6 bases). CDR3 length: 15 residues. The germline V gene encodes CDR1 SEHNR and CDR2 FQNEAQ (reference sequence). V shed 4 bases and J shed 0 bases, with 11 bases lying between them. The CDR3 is CASSSRTASTDTQYF. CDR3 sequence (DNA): TGTGCCAGCAGCTCAAGGACAGCTAGCACAGATACGCAGTATTTT.

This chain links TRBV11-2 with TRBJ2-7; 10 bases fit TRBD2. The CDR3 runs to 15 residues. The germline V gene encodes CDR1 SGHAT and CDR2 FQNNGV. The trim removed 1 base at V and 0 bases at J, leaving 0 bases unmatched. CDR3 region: CASSLASGGSYEQYF. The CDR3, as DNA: TGTGCCAGCAGCTTAGCTAGCGGGGGCTCCTACGAGCAGTACTTC.